Below, 4 T cell receptor beta chains from the same sample are listed, as sequenced in a study of T cell repertoires in cytomegalovirus infection. One entry per CDR3 protein results from TCRdb running MiXCR on the reads. In the table there are a few hundred thousand distinct CDR3 sequences, less than 30% of which are singletons. The sequencing input was PBMCs. Source of these receptors: a human donor in good health (CMV status not recorded). Some clones in this sample may be carry-over from other donors' samples.

This clonotype was seen a few times. The rearrangement uses TRBV29-1 and TRBJ1-1; TRBD1 is a possible D gene (5 bases). The V end lost 3 bases, the J end lost 3 bases, and 14 bases lay between the germline ends. Per the germline V gene, CDR1 is SQVTM and CDR2 is ANQGSEA. There are 14 residues in the CDR3. Here the CDR3 reads CSVDPRGTDTEAFF. DNA for the CDR3: TGCAGCGTTGATCCGCGGGGCACGGACACTGAAGCTTTCTTT.

This clonotype showed up many times. This chain uses TRBV7-2 with TRBJ2-7; perhaps TRBD2 as D (7 bases). CDR3 length: 14 residues. Trimming cost V 6 bases and J 3 bases, with 15 bases left between them. CDR1 is SGHTA, CDR2 FQGNSA, per germline. The CDR3 DNA follows: TGTGCCAGCAGGGGAGGGACATCTGGCTACGAGCAGTACTTC. This encodes CASRGGTSGYEQYF.

This clonotype was seen ten or more times. J is TRBJ1-3 and V is TRBV7-2; 7 bases fit TRBD1. The CDR3 covers 15 residues. The V gene end was trimmed by 5 bases and the J gene end by 2 bases; junction bases not matched to a gene: 6. Germline V CDR1 and CDR2: SGHTA, FQGNSA. The CDR3 region is CASSPRQGPGNTIYF. DNA for the CDR3: TGTGCCAGCAGCCCCCGACAGGGTCCTGGAAACACCATATATTTT.

This rearrangement joins TRBV7-6 to TRBJ2-7; 8 nucleotides line up with TRBD1. There are 16 residues in the CDR3. V trimming: 5 bases; J trimming: 0 bases; junction bases outside the gene matches: 9. Germline CDR1 SGHVS, CDR2 FNYEAQ. The chain's CDR3 is CASSGGRDRSSYEQYF. In DNA form, the CDR3 reads TGTGCCAGCAGCGGGGGAAGGGACAGGAGCTCCTACGAGCAGTACTTC.